A selection of T cell receptor beta chains follows, all from one sample in a study of blood T cell repertoires in COVID-19. The table came from immunoSEQ multiplex PCR; TCRdb's copy has only in-frame clones and leaves some out. Of 200,000 to 300,000 clones listed, nearly 85% are singletons. Sequencing used peripheral blood. These receptors were obtained from a human donor in a cohort sampled during active COVID-19. Both conserved end residues are part of each CDR3. Each record gives: V gene, D gene, clone size, J gene, CDR3 protein, CDR3 DNA. A D gene is named only where the DNA matches it firmly. Some rows mark clone size as missing; the rest say once, few, many or name a class of expanded clone.

TRBV4-3,TRBD2,-,TRBJ2-1,CASSQNSGGANNEQFF,TGCGCCAGCAGCCAAAATAGCGGGGGGGCAAACAATGAGCAGTTCTTC
TRBV6-5,-,few,TRBJ1-2,CASTPGLDAGGYTF,TGTGCCAGCACCCCGGGGTTAGATGCCGGGGGCTACACCTTC
TRBV19,-,-,TRBJ2-1,CASRPSLGSRYNEQFF,TGTGCCAGTAGACCCTCTTTGGGGAGCAGATACAATGAGCAGTTCTTC
TRBV6-5,TRBD1,once,TRBJ2-7,CASRDRDRGTHEQYF,TGTGCCAGCAGGGACCGGGACAGGGGAACCCACGAGCAGTACTTC
TRBV7-8,-,-,TRBJ2-7,CASSPTRHEQYF,TGTGCCAGCAGCCCCACGAGGCACGAGCAGTACTTC
TRBV9,-,-,TRBJ2-3,CASSPTSLRTDTQYF,TGTGCCAGCAGCCCTACGAGCCTCCGCACAGATACGCAGTATTTT
TRBV2,-,once,TRBJ1-4,CASREIMNEKLFF,TGTGCCTCCCGAGAGATTATGAATGAAAAACTGTTTTTT
TRBV4-3,TRBD2,-,TRBJ2-1,CASSQVFPGGPYNEQFF,TGCGCCAGCAGCCAAGTTTTTCCGGGGGGGCCTTATAATGAGCAGTTCTTC
TRBV29-1,TRBD1,-,TRBJ1-2,CSVEGGGSVDRILRSYTF,TGCAGCGTTGAAGGAGGCGGCTCCGTGGACAGGATCCTTCGGAGCTACACCTTC
TRBV27,TRBD1,-,TRBJ2-7,CASSPRRRGQNSYEQYF,TGTGCCAGCAGTCCCCGCCGCAGGGGACAGAACTCCTACGAGCAGTACTTC
TRBV19,-,once,TRBJ2-1,CASSISQGPDEQFF,TGTGCCAGTAGTATTTCACAGGGTCCGGATGAGCAGTTCTTC
TRBV2,-,-,TRBJ1-5,CASSPQGSNQPQHF,TGTGCCAGCAGCCCACAGGGAAGCAATCAGCCCCAGCATTTT
TRBV11-2,-,few,TRBJ2-7,CASSSHQGLYEQYF,TGTGCCAGCAGCTCGCATCAGGGACTCTACGAGCAGTACTTC
TRBV19,-,-,TRBJ1-3,CASSISLSRNTIYF,TGTGCCAGTAGTATCTCCCTGAGCCGGAACACCATATATTTT
TRBV15,TRBD1,-,TRBJ1-1,CATTRGRLGTEAFF,TGTGCCACCACCAGGGGGCGCCTGGGAACTGAAGCTTTCTTT
TRBV4-1,TRBD2,-,TRBJ2-2,CASSQDRTSGRGRGTGELFF,TGCGCCAGCAGCCAAGATCGTACTAGCGGGAGGGGCCGCGGCACCGGGGAGCTGTTTTTT
TRBV4-1,-,-,TRBJ1-5,CASSQDGGGGNQPQHF,TGCGCCAGCAGCCAAGATGGGGGAGGTGGCAATCAGCCCCAGCATTTT
TRBV7-9,-,-,TRBJ2-7,CASSPPGGRAYEQYF,TGTGCCAGCAGCCCCCCTGGGGGCCGTGCCTACGAGCAGTACTTC
TRBV10-3,TRBD1,-,TRBJ1-2,CAIRATGTASGYGYTF,TGTGCCATCAGGGCAACCGGGACAGCATCAGGCTATGGCTACACCTTC
TRBV4-1,TRBD1,-,TRBJ1-2,CASSQGQATNYGYTF,TGCGCCAGCAGCCAGGGACAGGCGACTAACTATGGCTACACCTTC
TRBV4-3,-,-,TRBJ2-7,CASSQGGSNSYEQYF,TGCGCCAGCAGCCAAGGAGGGTCTAACTCCTACGAGCAGTACTTC
TRBV7-9,-,-,TRBJ2-7,CASSFLSAASYEQYF,TGTGCCAGCAGCTTCCTTTCAGCGGCATCCTACGAGCAGTACTTC
TRBV9,TRBD2,-,TRBJ2-1,CASSVIAGAYNEQFF,TGTGCCAGCAGCGTGATAGCGGGAGCATACAATGAGCAGTTCTTC
TRBV6-5,-,once,TRBJ1-1,CASSYGDSGIAFF,TGTGCCAGCAGTTACGGAGATTCGGGTATAGCTTTCTTT
TRBV9,-,-,TRBJ2-4,CASSVGPGEGAKNIQYF,TGTGCCAGCAGCGTAGGGCCAGGGGAGGGGGCCAAAAACATTCAGTACTTC